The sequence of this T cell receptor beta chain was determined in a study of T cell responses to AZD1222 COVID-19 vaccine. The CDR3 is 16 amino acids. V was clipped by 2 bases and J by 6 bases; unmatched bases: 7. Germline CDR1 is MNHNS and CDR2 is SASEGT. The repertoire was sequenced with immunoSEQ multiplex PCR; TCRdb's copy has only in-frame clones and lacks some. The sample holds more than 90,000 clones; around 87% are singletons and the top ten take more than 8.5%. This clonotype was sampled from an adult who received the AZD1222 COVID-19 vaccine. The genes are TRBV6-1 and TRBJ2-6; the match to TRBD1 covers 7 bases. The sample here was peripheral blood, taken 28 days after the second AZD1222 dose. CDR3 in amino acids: CASSESDRVLANVLTF. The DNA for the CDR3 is TGTGCCAGCAGTGAATCCGACAGGGTCTTGGCCAACGTCCTGACTTTC.